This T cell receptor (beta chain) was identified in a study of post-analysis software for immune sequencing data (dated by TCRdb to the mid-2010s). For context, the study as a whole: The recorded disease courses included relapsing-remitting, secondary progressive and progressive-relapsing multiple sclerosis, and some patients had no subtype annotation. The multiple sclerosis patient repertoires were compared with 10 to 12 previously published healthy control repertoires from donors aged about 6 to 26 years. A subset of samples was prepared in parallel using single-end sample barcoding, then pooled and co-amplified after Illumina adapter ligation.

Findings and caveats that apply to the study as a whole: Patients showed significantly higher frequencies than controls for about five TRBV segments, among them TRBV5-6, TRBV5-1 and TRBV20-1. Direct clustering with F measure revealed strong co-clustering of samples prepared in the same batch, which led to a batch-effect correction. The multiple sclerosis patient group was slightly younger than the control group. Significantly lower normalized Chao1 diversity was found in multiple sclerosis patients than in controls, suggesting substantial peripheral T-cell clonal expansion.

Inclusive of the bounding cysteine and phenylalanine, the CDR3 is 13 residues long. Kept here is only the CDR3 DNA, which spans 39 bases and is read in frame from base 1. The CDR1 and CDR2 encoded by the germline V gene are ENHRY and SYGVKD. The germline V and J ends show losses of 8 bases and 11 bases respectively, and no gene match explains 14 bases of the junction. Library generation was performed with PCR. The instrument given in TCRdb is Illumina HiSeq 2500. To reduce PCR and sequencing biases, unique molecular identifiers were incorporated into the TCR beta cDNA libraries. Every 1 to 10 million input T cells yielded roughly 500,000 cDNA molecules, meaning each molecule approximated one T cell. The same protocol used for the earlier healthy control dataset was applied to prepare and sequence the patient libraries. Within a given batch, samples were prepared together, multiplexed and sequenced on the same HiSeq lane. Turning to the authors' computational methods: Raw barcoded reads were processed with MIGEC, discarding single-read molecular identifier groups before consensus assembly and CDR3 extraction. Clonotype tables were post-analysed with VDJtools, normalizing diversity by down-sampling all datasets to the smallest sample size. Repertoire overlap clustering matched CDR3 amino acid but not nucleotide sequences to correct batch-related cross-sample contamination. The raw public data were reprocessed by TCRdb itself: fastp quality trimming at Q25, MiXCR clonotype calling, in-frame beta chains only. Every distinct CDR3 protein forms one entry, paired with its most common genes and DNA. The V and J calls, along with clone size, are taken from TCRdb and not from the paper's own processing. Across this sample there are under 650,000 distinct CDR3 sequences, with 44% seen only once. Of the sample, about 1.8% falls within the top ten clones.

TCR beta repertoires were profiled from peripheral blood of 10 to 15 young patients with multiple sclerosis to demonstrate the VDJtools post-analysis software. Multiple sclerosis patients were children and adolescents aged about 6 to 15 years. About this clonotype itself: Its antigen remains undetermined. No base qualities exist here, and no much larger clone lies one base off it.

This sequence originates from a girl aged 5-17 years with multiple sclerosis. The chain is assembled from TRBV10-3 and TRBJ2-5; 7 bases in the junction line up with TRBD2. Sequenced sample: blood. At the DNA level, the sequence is TGTGCCATCCGTACTGCGGGAGATAATGAGCAGTACTTC. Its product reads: CAIRTAGDNEQYF.